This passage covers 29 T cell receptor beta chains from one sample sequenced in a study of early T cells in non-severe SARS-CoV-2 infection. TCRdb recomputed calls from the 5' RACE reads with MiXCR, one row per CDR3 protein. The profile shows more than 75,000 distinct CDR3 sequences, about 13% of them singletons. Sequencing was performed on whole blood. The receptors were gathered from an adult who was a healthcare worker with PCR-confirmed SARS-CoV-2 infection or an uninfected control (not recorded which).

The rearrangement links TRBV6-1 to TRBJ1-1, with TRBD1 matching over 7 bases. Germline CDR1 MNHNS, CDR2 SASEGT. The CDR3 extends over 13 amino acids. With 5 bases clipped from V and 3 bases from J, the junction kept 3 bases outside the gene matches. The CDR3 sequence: CASSQTGYTEAFF. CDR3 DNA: TGTGCCAGCAGTCAGACAGGGTACACTGAAGCTTTCTTT.

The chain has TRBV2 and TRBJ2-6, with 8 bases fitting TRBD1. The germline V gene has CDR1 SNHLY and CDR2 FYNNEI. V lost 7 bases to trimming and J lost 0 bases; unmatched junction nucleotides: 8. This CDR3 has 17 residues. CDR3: CASIQTGANSGANVLTF. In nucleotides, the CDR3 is TGTGCCAGCATTCAGACAGGGGCGAACTCTGGGGCCAACGTCCTGACTTTC.

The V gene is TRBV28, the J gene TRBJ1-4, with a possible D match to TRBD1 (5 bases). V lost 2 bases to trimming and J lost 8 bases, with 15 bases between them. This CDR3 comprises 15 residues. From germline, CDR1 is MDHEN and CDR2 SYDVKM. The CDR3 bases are TGTGCCAGCAGTTTACGGGTTGGGAGGGGAGAAAAACTGTTTTTT. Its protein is CASSLRVGRGEKLFF. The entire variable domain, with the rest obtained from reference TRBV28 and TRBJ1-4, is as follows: DVKVTQSSRYLVKRTGEKVFLECVQDMDHENMFWYRQDPGLGLRLIYFSYDVKMKEKGDIPEGYSVSREKKERFSLILESASTNQTSMYLCASSLRVGRGEKLFFGSGTQLSVL.

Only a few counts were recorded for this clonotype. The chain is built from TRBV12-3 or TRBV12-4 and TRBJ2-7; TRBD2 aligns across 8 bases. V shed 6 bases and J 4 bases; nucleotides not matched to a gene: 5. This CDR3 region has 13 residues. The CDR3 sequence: CASSPPGGYEQYF. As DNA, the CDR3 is TGTGCCAGCAGCCCCCCGGGAGGGTACGAGCAGTACTTC.

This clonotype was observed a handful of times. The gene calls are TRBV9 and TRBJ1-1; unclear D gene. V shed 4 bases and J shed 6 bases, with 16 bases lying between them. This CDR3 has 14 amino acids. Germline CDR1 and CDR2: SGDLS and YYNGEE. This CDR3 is CASSTVPAAAEAFF. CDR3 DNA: TGTGCCAGCAGCACTGTACCGGCAGCCGCTGAAGCTTTCTTT.

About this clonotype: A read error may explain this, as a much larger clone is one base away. CDR3 loop: CSADPELAGGRDTQYF. CDR3 in DNA: TGCAGTGCTGATCCGGAACTAGCGGGGGGCAGGGATACGCAGTATTTT. V usage is TRBV20-1 and J usage is TRBJ2-3, with TRBD2 matching 12 bases. V was clipped by 5 bases and J by 6 bases; unmatched bases: 12. This CDR3 contains 16 residues. CDR1 and CDR2 from the germline V gene are DFQATT and SNEGSKA (reference sequence).

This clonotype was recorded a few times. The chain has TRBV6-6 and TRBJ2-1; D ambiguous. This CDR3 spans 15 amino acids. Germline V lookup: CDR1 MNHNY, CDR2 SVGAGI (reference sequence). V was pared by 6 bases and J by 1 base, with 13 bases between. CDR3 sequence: CASSPPPDSYNEQFF. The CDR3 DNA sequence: TGTGCCAGCAGCCCCCCCCCGGATTCCTACAATGAGCAGTTCTTC.

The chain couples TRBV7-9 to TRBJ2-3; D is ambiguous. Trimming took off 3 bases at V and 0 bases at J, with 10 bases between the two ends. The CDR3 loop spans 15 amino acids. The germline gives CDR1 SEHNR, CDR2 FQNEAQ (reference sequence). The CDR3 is CASSFWSPSTDTQYF. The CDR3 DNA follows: TGTGCCAGCAGCTTTTGGTCCCCTAGCACAGATACGCAGTATTTT. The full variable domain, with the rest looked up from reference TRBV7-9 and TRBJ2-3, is DTGVSQNPRHKITKRGQNVTFRCDPISEHNRLYWYRQTLGQGPEFLTYFQNEAQLEKSRLLSDRFSAERPKGSFSTLEIQRTEQGDSAMYLCASSFWSPSTDTQYFGPGTRLTVL.

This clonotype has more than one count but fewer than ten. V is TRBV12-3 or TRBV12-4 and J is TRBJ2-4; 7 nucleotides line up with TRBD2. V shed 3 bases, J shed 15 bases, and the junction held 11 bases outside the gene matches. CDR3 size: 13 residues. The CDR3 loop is CASSFVSGERLYF. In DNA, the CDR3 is TGTGCCAGCAGTTTCGTAAGCGGGGAACGTCTGTACTTC.

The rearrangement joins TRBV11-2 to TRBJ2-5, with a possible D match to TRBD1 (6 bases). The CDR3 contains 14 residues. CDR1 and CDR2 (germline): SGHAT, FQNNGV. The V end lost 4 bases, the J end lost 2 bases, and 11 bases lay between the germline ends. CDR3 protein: CASSYSDRQETQYF. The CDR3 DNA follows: TGTGCCAGCAGCTACTCGGACAGACAAGAGACCCAGTACTTC.

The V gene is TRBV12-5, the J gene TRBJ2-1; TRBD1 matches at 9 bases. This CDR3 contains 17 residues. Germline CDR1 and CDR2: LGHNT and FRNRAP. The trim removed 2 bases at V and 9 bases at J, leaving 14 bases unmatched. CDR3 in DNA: TGTGCTAGTGGTTTGAGATTTCCGGGACAGGGCTTGTTTGAGCAGTTCTTC. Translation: CASGLRFPGQGLFEQFF.

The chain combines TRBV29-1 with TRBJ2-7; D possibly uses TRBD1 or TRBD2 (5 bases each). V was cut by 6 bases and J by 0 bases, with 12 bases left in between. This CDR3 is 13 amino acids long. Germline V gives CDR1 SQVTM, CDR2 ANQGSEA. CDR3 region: CSVGDRPSYEQYF. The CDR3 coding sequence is TGCAGCGTGGGAGACAGACCCTCCTACGAGCAGTACTTC.

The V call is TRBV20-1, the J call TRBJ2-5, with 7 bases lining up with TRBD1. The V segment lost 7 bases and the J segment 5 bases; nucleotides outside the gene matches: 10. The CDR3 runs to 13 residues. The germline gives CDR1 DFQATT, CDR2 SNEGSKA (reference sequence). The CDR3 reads CSDLQTGRETQYF. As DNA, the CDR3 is TGCAGTGACCTACAGACAGGGCGGGAGACCCAGTACTTC.

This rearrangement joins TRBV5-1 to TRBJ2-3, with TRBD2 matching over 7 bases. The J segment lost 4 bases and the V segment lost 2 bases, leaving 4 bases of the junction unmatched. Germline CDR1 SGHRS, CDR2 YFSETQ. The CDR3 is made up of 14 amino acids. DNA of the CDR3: TGCGCCAGCAGCTTCCTTGGACTAGCAGATACGCAGTATTTT. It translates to CASSFLGLADTQYF.

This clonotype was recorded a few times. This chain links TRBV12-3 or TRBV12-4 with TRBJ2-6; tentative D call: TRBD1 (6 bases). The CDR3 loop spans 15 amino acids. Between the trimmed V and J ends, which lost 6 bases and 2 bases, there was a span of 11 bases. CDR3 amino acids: CASRVQGAGANVLTF. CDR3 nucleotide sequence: TGTGCCAGCAGGGTACAGGGTGCTGGGGCCAACGTCCTGACTTTC.

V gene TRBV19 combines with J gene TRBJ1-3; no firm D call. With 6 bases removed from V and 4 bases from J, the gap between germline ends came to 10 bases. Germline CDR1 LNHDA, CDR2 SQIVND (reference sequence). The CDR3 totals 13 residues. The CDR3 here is CASRPSGGNTIYF. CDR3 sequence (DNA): TGTGCCAGTAGACCCTCGGGCGGAAACACCATATATTTT.

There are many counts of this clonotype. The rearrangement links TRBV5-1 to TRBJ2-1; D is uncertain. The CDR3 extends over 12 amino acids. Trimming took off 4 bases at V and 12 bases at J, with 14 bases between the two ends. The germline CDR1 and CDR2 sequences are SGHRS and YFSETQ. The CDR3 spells CASSLPGRRQFF. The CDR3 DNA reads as TGCGCCAGCAGCCTGCCCGGCAGGCGGCAGTTCTTC.

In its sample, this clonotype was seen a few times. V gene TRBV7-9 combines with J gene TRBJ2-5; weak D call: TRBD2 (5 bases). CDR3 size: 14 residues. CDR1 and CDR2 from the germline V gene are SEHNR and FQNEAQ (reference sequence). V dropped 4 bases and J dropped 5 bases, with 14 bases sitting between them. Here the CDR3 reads CASSSRTGMETQYF. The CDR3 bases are TGTGCCAGCAGCTCCCGGACTGGGATGGAGACCCAGTACTTC.

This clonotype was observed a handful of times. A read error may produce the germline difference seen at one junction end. The CDR3 DNA follows: TGTGCTAGCAGCTTAACGAGAGACTACGAGCAGTACTTC. Its protein is CASSLTRDYEQYF. The rearrangement joins TRBV7-7 to TRBJ2-7; D is uncertain. This CDR3 region has 13 residues. Germline lookup yields CDR1 SSHAT and CDR2 FNYEAQ (reference sequence).

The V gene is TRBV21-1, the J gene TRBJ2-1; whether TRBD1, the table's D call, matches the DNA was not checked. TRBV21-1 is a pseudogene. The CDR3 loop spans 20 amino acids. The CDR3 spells CASSKEAGQGIDQGYNEQFF. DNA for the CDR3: TGTGCCAGCAGCAAAGAAGCGGGACAGGGCATCGACCAGGGGTACAATGAGCAGTTCTTC.

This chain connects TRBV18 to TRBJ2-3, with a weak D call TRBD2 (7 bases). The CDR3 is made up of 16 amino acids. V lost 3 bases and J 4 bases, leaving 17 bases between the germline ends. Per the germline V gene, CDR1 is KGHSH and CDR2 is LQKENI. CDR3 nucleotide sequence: TGTGCCAGCTCACCCCCCTGGGGGGGGGCGGCAGATACGCAGTATTTT. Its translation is CASSPPWGGAADTQYF.

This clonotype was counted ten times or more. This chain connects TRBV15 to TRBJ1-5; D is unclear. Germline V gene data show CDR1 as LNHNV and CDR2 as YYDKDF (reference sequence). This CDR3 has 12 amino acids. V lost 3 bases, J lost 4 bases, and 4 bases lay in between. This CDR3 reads CATSRNNQPQHF. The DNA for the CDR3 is TGTGCCACCAGCAGGAATAATCAGCCCCAGCATTTT.

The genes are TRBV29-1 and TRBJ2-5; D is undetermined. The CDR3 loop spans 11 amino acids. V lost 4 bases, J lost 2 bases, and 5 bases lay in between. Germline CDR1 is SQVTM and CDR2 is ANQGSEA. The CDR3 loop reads CSVGGQETQYF. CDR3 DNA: TGCAGCGTTGGGGGTCAAGAGACCCAGTACTTC.

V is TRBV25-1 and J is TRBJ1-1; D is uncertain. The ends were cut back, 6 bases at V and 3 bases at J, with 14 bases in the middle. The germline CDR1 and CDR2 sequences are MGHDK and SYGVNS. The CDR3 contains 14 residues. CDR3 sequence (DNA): TGTGCCAGCAGGAGGAGGTCCTTGGACACTGAAGCTTTCTTT. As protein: CASRRRSLDTEAFF.

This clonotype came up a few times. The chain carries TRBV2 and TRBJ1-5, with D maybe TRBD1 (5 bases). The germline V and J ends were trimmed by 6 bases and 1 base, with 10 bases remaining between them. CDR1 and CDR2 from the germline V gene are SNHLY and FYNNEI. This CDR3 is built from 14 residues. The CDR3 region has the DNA TGTGCCAGCAGGTCCCGGGACAGCAATCAGCCCCAGCATTTT. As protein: CASRSRDSNQPQHF.

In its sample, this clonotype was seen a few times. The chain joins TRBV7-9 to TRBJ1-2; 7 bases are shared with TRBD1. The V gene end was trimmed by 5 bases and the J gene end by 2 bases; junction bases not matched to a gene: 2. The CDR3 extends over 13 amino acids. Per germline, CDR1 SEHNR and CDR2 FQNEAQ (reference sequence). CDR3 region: CASSPTGNYGYTF. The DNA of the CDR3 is TGTGCCAGCAGCCCGACAGGGAACTATGGCTACACCTTC.

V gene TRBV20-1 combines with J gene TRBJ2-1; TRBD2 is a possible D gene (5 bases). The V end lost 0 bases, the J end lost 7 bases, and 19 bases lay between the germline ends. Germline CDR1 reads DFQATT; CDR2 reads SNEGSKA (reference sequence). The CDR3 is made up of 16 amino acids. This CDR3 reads CSARDGGLPTRNEQFF. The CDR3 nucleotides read TGCAGTGCTAGAGATGGAGGCCTACCTACGAGGAATGAGCAGTTCTTC.

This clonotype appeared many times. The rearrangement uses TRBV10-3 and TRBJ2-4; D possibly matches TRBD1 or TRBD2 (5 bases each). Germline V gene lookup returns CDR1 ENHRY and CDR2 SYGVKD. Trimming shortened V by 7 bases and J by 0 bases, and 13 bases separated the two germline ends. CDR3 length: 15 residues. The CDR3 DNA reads TGTGCCATCACGGGGCTGTCATTAGCCAAAAACATTCAGTACTTC. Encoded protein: CAITGLSLAKNIQYF.

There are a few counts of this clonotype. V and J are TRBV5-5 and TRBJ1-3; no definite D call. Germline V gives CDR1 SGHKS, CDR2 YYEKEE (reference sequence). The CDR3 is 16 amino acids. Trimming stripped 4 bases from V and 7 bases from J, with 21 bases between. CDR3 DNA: TGTGCCAGCAGCCGCTCCCCAGTGGCTCTCGGGAACACCATATATTTT. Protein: CASSRSPVALGNTIYF.